This passage covers 25 T cell receptor beta chains from one sample sequenced in a study of T cells in Graves' hyperthyroidism and ophthalmopathy. RNA transcripts provided the source from which TCR beta CDR3 regions were amplified. When the TCR CDR3 underwent first-round RT-PCR, the HTBI primer set was used. TCRdb redid the calling of the multiplex PCR reads with MiXCR, one entry per CDR3 protein. The top ten hold about 35% of the sample, which has about 640,000 distinct CDR3 sequences, around 21% seen once. Sequencing was carried out using blood. The receptors shown here come from a man aged 25-45 years with Graves' ophthalmopathy.

This clonotype was found many times. The J gene is TRBJ2-7, the V gene TRBV28; 9 nucleotides agree with TRBD1. Trimming cost V 7 bases and J 4 bases; bases outside gene matches: 11. Germline V gives CDR1 MDHEN, CDR2 SYDVKM. The CDR3 has 15 residues. This CDR3 is CASTVPGQGRYEQYF. The DNA for the CDR3 is TGTGCCAGCACCGTCCCGGGACAGGGTCGTTACGAGCAGTACTTC.

This clonotype was recorded a few times. The rearrangement links TRBV7-2 to TRBJ2-5; no reliable D call. The V and J ends lost 1 base and 2 bases respectively, with 8 bases between them. This CDR3 is built from 14 residues. Germline-derived CDR1 and CDR2 are SGHTA and FQGNSA. This chain's CDR3 is CASSLVHLQETQYF. The CDR3, as DNA: TGTGCCAGCAGCTTAGTGCACCTTCAAGAGACCCAGTACTTC.

This clonotype was detected many times. V usage is TRBV5-1 and J usage is TRBJ2-3, with D uncertain. CDR3 length: 14 residues. Looked up from germline, CDR1 is SGHRS and CDR2 is YFSETQ. The ends were cut back, 1 base at V and 0 bases at J, with 6 bases in the middle. The CDR3: CASSLSPSTDTQYF. The CDR3 DNA sequence: TGCGCCAGCAGCTTGTCCCCTAGCACAGATACGCAGTATTTT.

The chain employs TRBV18 and TRBJ2-5, with unresolved D. V lost 2 bases to trimming and J lost 2 bases, with 6 bases between them. The CDR3 extends over 13 amino acids. Germline CDR1 and CDR2: KGHSH and LQKENI. The DNA for the CDR3 is TGTGCCAGCTCACCAGAACCTCAAGAGACCCAGTACTTC. Amino acids: CASSPEPQETQYF.

In this sample, this clonotype turned up many times. The chain joins TRBV27 to TRBJ2-3, with D possibly being TRBD2 (6 bases). The CDR3 extends over 14 amino acids. Trimming left V 3 bases short and J 7 bases short, with 14 bases between. Germline CDR1 and CDR2: MNHEY and SMNVEV (reference sequence). This CDR3 is CASSFGGMMNTQYF. The CDR3 DNA sequence: TGTGCCAGCAGTTTTGGCGGGATGATGAATACGCAGTATTTT.

At least ten counts were recorded for this clonotype. This sequence joins TRBV5-1 and TRBJ2-1, with 7 nucleotides matching TRBD2. Germline values: CDR1 SGHRS, CDR2 YFSETQ. The CDR3 length is 15 residues. V was clipped by 5 bases and J by 1 base; unmatched bases: 6. CDR3 amino acids: CASSFAGESYNEQFF. The CDR3 nucleotides read TGCGCCAGCAGTTTTGCGGGAGAATCCTACAATGAGCAGTTCTTC.

The sample holds a few counts of this clonotype. The chain is built from TRBV12-3 or TRBV12-4 and TRBJ1-2; unclear D gene. This CDR3 contains 12 residues. V gave up 3 bases and J gave up 4 bases, with 6 bases separating them. The CDR3: CASSLTTYGYTF. In DNA form, the CDR3 reads TGTGCCAGCAGTTTGACTACCTATGGCTACACCTTC.

This chain joins TRBV7-2 and TRBJ2-5; possible D gene TRBD2, 5 bases. Trimming stripped 5 bases from V and 1 base from J, with 17 bases between. Germline CDR1 SGHTA, CDR2 FQGNSA. There are 16 residues in the CDR3. CDR3 DNA: TGTGCCAGCAGCGATCCGATACGCCGGGGCCAAGAGACCCAGTACTTC. The encoded protein is CASSDPIRRGQETQYF.

This chain links TRBV5-5 with TRBJ2-1; tentatively, D is TRBD1 (5 bases). The V end was cut by 1 base, the J end by 2 bases, with 7 bases between. The CDR3 runs to 14 residues. Germline-derived CDR1 and CDR2 are SGHKS and YYEKEE (reference sequence). The chain's CDR3 is CASSLTGTYNEQFF. The CDR3 nucleotides read TGTGCCAGCAGCTTGACAGGTACCTACAATGAGCAGTTCTTC.

This clonotype appeared many times. This sequence joins TRBV6-1 and TRBJ1-1, with D maybe TRBD1 (5 bases). CDR3 length equals 14 residues. Trimming removed 6 bases from V and 4 bases from J, with 15 bases in between. The germline V gene has CDR1 MNHNS and CDR2 SASEGT. CDR3 sequence (DNA): TGTGCCAGCAGGACCGGGACGAGAGGCACTGAAGCTTTCTTT. It translates to CASRTGTRGTEAFF.

This clonotype was counted between two and nine times. The J gene is TRBJ1-1, the V gene TRBV4-3; no definite D call. Trimming left V 0 bases short and J 6 bases short, with 11 bases between. The CDR3 is made up of 14 amino acids. Germline CDR1 is LGHNA and CDR2 is YSLEER. DNA of the CDR3: TGCGCCAGCAGCCAAGATCGGCTTTCATCTGAAGCTTTCTTT. Amino acid sequence: CASSQDRLSSEAFF.

This clonotype was picked up a small number of times. The V gene is TRBV24-1, the J gene TRBJ2-7; TRBD1 agrees at 7 bases. In germline, CDR1 is KGHDR, CDR2 SFDVKD. V shed 4 bases, J shed 6 bases, and the junction held 8 bases outside the gene matches. CDR3 length equals 14 residues. As DNA, the CDR3 is TGTGCCACCAGTGACCCTAACAGGGGCGGCGAGCAGTACTTC. Amino acids: CATSDPNRGGEQYF.

This clonotype has a count of ten or more. The J gene is TRBJ2-3, the V gene TRBV18; TRBD2 agrees at 7 bases. V gave up 0 bases and J gave up 3 bases; unmatched junction bases: 6. This CDR3 comprises 16 residues. CDR1 is KGHSH, CDR2 LQKENI, per germline. CDR3 region: CASSPPTGGGTDTQYF. The CDR3 DNA reads as TGTGCCAGCTCACCACCAACGGGGGGTGGAACAGATACGCAGTATTTT.

At least ten counts were recorded for this clonotype. This sequence joins TRBV7-8 and TRBJ1-1, with TRBD1 identical over 9 bases. The CDR3 has 14 residues. With 5 bases clipped from V and 1 base from J, the junction kept 2 bases outside the gene matches. Germline V gene sequence: CDR1 SGHVS, CDR2 FQNEAQ. CDR3 amino acids: CASSMDRGNTEAFF. In DNA, the CDR3 is TGTGCCAGCAGCATGGACAGGGGGAACACTGAAGCTTTCTTT. Filled out from reference TRBV7-8 and TRBJ1-1, the complete variable domain reads GAGVSQSPRYKVAKRGQDVALRCDPISGHVSLFWYQQALGQGPEFLTYFQNEAQLDKSGLPSDRFFAERPEGSVSTLKIQRTQQEDSAVYLCASSMDRGNTEAFFGQGTRLTVV.

This clonotype was counted many times. The J gene is TRBJ2-1, the V gene TRBV30, with D possibly being TRBD2 (6 bases). The V and J ends lost 0 bases and 7 bases respectively, with 16 bases between them. The CDR3 covers 15 residues. CDR1 is GTSNPN and CDR2 is SVGIG in the germline V gene (reference sequence). The CDR3 DNA reads TGTGCCTGGAGTGTAATTGGGGGAGGCAGAAATGAGCAGTTCTTC. Protein product: CAWSVIGGGRNEQFF.

This clonotype has a handful of counts. The rearrangement joins TRBV12-3 or TRBV12-4 to TRBJ2-5; 8 bases match TRBD2. The CDR3 loop spans 13 amino acids. The ends lost 6 bases at V and 4 bases at J; junction bases unmatched: 4. CDR3 in amino acids: CASSPLAGETQYF. The CDR3 bases are TGTGCCAGCAGCCCTCTAGCGGGAGAGACCCAGTACTTC.

The J gene is TRBJ2-6, the V gene TRBV4-1, with a possible D match to TRBD1 (6 bases). Germline V lookup: CDR1 MGHRA, CDR2 YSYEKL. This CDR3 region has 16 residues. V was trimmed by 3 bases and J by 2 bases, leaving 11 bases between them. The CDR3 DNA reads as TGCGCCAGCAGCCAGTTACAGGGTGCTGGGGCCAACGTCCTGACTTTC. It encodes CASSQLQGAGANVLTF.

This clonotype was seen ten or more times. This chain joins TRBV2 and TRBJ2-1; 7 positions match TRBD1. Germline V lookup: CDR1 SNHLY, CDR2 FYNNEI. The CDR3 extends over 16 amino acids. J was trimmed by 4 bases and V by 7 bases; bases with no gene match: 13. The CDR3 loop reads CASTKNRDRSYNEQFF. The CDR3 nucleotides are TGTGCCAGCACCAAAAACAGGGACAGAAGTTACAATGAGCAGTTCTTC.

This rearrangement joins TRBV5-6 to TRBJ2-7; D is uncertain. CDR3 length: 12 residues. Per germline, CDR1 SGHDT and CDR2 YYEEEE. Trimming took off 4 bases at V and 7 bases at J, with 12 bases between the two ends. This chain's CDR3 is CASSLGFREQYF. CDR3 in DNA: TGTGCCAGCAGCCTAGGGTTCCGGGAGCAGTACTTC.

The chain combines TRBV4-1 with TRBJ2-1; unclear D gene. V gave up 1 base and J gave up 7 bases, with 8 bases separating them. The length of the CDR3 is 13 residues. Germline V lookup: CDR1 MGHRA, CDR2 YSYEKL. The CDR3 nucleotides read TGCGCCAGCAGCCAAGGAATCCGGAATGAGCAGTTCTTC. Translation: CASSQGIRNEQFF.

The gene calls are TRBV27 and TRBJ1-4; D call uncertain. V lost 5 bases to trimming and J lost 1 base, with 8 bases between them. The germline V gene has CDR1 MNHEY and CDR2 SMNVEV (reference sequence). The CDR3 spans 14 residues. CDR3 region: CASSPSLTNEKLFF. The CDR3 region has the DNA TGTGCCAGCAGTCCGTCCCTAACTAATGAAAAACTGTTTTTT.

The chain has TRBV12-3 or TRBV12-4 and TRBJ2-5, with a possible D match to TRBD2 (6 bases). The CDR3 length is 13 residues. The V end lost 6 bases, the J end lost 3 bases, and 11 bases lay between the germline ends. The CDR3 loop is CASRVRGEETQYF. In DNA, the CDR3 is TGTGCCAGCAGGGTCCGCGGGGAAGAGACCCAGTACTTC.

This clonotype was picked up many times. The J gene is TRBJ2-3, the V gene TRBV2; D may be TRBD2 (6 bases). The ends were cut back, 7 bases at V and 8 bases at J, with 7 bases in the middle. The CDR3 is 10 residues long. The germline V gene encodes CDR1 SNHLY and CDR2 FYNNEI. CDR3 coding DNA: TGTGCCAGCAAACTAGCTACGCAGTATTTT. Protein: CASKLATQYF. The full variable domain, with the rest looked up from reference TRBV2 and TRBJ2-3, is EPEVTQTPSHQVTQMGQEVILRCVPISNHLYFYWYRQILGQKVEFLVSFYNNEISEKSEIFDDQFSVERPDGSNFTLKIRSTKLEDSAMYFCASKLATQYFGPGTRLTVL.

This clonotype was seen more than once but under ten times. The gene calls are TRBV5-1 and TRBJ2-5, with 8 bases matching TRBD2. Germline loops: CDR1 SGHRS, CDR2 YFSETQ. This CDR3 has 12 residues. The J segment lost 5 bases and the V segment lost 6 bases, leaving 3 bases of the junction unmatched. The CDR3 region has the DNA TGCGCCAGCAAGAGCGGGAGTGAGACCCAGTACTTC. Encoded protein: CASKSGSETQYF.

There are a few counts of this clonotype. The V and J genes are TRBV6-5 and TRBJ2-7; 9 bases are a match to TRBD1. This CDR3 is 19 amino acids long. Germline values: CDR1 MNHEY, CDR2 SVGAGI. The trim removed 0 bases at V and 7 bases at J, leaving 19 bases unmatched. CDR3 DNA sequence: TGTGCCAGCAGTTACTCCGGCTCAGTCTACGGGACAGGGCCACTAGAGCAGTACTTC. This translates into CASSYSGSVYGTGPLEQYF.